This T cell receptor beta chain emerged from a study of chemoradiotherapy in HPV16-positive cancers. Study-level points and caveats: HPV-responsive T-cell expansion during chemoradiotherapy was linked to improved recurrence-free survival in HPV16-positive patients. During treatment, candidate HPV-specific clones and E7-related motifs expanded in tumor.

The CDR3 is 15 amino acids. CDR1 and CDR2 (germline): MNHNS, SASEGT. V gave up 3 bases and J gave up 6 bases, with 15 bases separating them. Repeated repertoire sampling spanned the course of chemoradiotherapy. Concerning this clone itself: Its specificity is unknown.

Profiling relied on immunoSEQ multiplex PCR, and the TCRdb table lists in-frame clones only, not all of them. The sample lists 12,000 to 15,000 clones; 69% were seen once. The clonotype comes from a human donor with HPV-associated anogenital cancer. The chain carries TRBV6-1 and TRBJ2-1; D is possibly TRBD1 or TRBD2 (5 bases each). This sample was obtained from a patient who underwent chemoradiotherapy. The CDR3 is CASSEGTGVSNEQFF. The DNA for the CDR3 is TGTGCCAGCAGTGAGGGGACCGGGGTCAGCAATGAGCAGTTCTTC.